The sequence of this TCR beta chain was determined in a study of blood T cell repertoires in COVID-19. Study-level information: Samples representing acute and convalescent COVID-19 were sourced from the United States, Italy and Spain. From T cells, B-cell-depleted T cells, or PBMCs came the material, which was cDNA or gDNA.

In the authors' workflow: Counts of nucleated cells, estimated from reference gene primer amplification, were obtained. The repertoire was sequenced with immunoSEQ multiplex PCR; TCRdb's copy has only in-frame clones and lacks some. V, J and clone size reflect that table, while D and trimming were determined from the DNA. This sample yields some 250,000 clones, of which around 90% are seen a single time; about 0.99% belongs to the top ten. The germline V gene encodes CDR1 MNHEY and CDR2 SMNVEV (reference sequence). The CDR3 covers 16 residues. J gave up 4 bases and V 8 bases, and 16 bases lay outside the gene matches.

The TCR comes from a woman between 35 and 50 years old who had recovered from COVID-19. V gene TRBV27 combines with J gene TRBJ1-2; 7 bases align to TRBD1. Sequencing was performed on peripheral blood. The chain's CDR3 is CASQTRTGGGVYGYTF. CDR3 coding DNA: TGTGCCAGCCAAACTCGGACAGGTGGCGGAGTCTATGGCTACACCTTC.